This TCR beta chain was identified during a study of human T cells and chemical hapten exposure. Study-wide context: Patients having alopecia areata, totalis or universalis were mostly female.

This clonotype was picked up a small number of times. TCRdb reprocessed the RACE reads with MiXCR, giving one entry per CDR3 protein. The sample shows some 200,000 distinct CDR3 sequences, about a fifth of them seen only once. From germline, CDR1 is SQVTM and CDR2 ANQGSEA. V was shortened by 4 bases and J by 5 bases, with 9 bases between the two germline ends. The CDR3 contains 12 residues. The sample's time point: patch test 1, 2 weeks after DPC sensitization. The treatment is: therapeutic diphenylcyclopropenone sensitization with weekly scalp DPC. This material consisted of whole blood, taken in connection with sensitization to the hapten diphenylcyclopropenone (DPC). The source of this sequence is a woman aged 45-59 years with alopecia areata. Some clones in this sample may be carry-over from other donors' samples. The gene calls are TRBV29-1 and TRBJ1-5; no definite D call. The CDR3 nucleotides are TGCAGCGTTGGAGGAAAAGATCAGCCCCAGCATTTT. Protein: CSVGGKDQPQHF.